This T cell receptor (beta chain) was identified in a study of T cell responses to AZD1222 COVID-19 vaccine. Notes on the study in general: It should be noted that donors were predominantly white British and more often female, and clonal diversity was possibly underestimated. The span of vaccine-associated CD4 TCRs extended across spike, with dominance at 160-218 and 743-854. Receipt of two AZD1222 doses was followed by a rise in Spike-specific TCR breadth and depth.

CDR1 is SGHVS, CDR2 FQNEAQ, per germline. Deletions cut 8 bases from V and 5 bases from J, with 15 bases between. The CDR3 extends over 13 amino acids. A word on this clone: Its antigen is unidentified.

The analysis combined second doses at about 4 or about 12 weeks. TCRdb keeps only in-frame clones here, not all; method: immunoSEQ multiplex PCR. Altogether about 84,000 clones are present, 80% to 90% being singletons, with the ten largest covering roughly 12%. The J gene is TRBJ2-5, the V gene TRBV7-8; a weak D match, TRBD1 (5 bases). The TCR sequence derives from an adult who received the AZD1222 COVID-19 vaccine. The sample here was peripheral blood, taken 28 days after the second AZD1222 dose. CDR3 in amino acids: CASRQGHGETQYF. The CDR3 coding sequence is TGTGCCAGCCGTCAGGGTCACGGGGAGACCCAGTACTTC.